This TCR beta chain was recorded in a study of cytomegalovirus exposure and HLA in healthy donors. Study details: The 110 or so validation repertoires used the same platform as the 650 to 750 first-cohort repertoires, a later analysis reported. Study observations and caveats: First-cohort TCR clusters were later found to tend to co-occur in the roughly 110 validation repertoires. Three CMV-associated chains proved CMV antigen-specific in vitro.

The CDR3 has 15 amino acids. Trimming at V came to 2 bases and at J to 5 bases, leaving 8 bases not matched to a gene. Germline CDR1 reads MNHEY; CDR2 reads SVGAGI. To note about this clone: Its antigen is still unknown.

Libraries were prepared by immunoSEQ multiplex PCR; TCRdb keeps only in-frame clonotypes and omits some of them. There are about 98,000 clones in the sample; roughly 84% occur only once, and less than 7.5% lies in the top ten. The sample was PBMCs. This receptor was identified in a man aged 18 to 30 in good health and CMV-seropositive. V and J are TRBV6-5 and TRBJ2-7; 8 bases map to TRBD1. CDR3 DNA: TGTGCCAGCAGTTACCCAAACGGACAGGGTGACGAGCAGTACTTC. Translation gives CASSYPNGQGDEQYF.